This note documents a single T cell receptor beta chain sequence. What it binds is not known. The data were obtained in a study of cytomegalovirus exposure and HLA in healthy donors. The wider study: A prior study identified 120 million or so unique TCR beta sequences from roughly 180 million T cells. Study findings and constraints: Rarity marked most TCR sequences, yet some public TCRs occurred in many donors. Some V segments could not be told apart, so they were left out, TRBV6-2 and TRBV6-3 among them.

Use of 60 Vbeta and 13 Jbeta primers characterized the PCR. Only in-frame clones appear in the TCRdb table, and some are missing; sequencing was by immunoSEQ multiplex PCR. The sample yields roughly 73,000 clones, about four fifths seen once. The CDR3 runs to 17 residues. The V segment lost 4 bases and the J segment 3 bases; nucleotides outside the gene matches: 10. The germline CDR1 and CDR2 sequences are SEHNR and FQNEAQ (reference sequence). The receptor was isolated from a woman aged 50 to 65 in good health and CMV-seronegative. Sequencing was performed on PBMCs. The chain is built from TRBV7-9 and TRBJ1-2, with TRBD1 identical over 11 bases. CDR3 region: CASSSRAPGQGDYGYTF. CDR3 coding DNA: TGTGCCAGCAGCTCTCGTGCGCCGGGACAGGGGGACTATGGCTACACCTTC.